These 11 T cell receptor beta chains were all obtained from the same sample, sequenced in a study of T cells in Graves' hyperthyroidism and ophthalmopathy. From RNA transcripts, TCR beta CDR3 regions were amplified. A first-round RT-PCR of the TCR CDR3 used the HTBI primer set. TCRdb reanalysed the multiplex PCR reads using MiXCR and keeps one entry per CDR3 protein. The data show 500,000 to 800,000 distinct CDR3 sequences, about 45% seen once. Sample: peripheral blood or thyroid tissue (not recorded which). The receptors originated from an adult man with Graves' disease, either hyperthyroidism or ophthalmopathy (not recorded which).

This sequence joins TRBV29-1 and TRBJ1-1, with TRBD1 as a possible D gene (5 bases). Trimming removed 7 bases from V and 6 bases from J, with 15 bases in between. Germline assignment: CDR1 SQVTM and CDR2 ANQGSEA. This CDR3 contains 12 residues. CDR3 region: CSDDTGGAEAFF. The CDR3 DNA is TGCAGCGACGACACCGGAGGGGCTGAAGCTTTCTTT.

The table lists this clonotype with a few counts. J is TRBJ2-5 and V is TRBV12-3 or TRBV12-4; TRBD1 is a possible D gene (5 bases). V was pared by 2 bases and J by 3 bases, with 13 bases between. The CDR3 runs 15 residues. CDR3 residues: CASSLWAGKEETQYF. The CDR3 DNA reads TGTGCCAGCAGTTTATGGGCAGGGAAGGAAGAGACCCAGTACTTC.

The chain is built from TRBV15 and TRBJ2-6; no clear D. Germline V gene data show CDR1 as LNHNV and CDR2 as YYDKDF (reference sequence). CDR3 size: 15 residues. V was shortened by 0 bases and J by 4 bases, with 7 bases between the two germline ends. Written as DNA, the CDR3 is TGTGCCACCAGCAGAGATCGGCCAGGGGCCAACGTCCTGACTTTC. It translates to CATSRDRPGANVLTF.

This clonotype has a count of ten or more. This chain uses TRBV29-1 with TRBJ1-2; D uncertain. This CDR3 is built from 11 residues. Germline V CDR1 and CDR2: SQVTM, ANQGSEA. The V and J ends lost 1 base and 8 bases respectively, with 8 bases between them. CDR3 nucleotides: TGCAGCGTTGAAGGGGGTTTAGGCTACACCTTC. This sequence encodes CSVEGGLGYTF.

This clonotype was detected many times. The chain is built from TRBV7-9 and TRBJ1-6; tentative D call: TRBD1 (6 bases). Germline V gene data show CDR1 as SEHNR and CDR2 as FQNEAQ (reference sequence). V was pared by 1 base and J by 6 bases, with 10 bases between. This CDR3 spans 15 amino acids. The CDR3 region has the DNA TGTGCCAGCAGCTTAGATGGGACAAGTAATTCACCCCTCCACTTT. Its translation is CASSLDGTSNSPLHF.

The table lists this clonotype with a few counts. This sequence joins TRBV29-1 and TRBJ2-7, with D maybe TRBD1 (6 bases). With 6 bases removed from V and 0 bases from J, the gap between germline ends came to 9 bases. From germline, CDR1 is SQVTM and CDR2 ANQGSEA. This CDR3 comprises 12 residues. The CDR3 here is CSVMDSSYEQYF. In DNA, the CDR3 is TGCAGCGTGATGGACAGCTCCTACGAGCAGTACTTC.

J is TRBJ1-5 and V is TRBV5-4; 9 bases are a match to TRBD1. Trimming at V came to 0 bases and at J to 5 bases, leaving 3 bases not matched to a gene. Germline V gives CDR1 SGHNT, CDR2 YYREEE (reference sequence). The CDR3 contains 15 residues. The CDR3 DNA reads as TGTGCCAGCAGCTTGGGGACAGGGGCGGATCAGCCCCAGCATTTT. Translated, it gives CASSLGTGADQPQHF. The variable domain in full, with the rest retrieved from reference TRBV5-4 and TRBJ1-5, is ETGVTQSPTHLIKTRGQQVTLRCSSQSGHNTVSWYQQALGQGPQFIFQYYREEENGRGNFPPRFSGLQFPNYSSELNVNALELDDSALYLCASSLGTGADQPQHFGDGTRLSIL.

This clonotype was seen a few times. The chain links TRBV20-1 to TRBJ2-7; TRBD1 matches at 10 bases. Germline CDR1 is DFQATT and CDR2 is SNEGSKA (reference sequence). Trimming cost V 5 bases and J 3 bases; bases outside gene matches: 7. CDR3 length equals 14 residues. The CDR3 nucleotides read TGCAGTGCTGAGGACAGGGGGGTGAGCTACGAGCAGTACTTC. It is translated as CSAEDRGVSYEQYF.

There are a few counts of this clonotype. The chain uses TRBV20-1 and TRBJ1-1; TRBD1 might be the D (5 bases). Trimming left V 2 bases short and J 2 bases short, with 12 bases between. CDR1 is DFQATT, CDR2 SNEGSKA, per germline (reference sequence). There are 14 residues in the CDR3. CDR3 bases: TGCAGTGCTAGATTGGGGGTCTCAAACACTGAAGCTTTCTTT. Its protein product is CSARLGVSNTEAFF.

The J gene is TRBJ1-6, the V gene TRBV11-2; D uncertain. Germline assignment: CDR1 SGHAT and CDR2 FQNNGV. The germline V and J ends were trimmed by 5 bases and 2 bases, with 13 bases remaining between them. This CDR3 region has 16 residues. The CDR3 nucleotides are TGTGCCAGCAGCCAAGATAGCAAAACCTATAATTCACCCCTCCACTTT. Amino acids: CASSQDSKTYNSPLHF.

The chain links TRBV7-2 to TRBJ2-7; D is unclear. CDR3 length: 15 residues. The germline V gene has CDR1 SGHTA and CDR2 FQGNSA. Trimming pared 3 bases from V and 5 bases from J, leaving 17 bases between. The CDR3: CASSFGQALGDEQYF. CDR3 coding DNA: TGTGCCAGCAGCTTCGGGCAGGCCTTGGGTGACGAGCAGTACTTC.